The rows below give T cell receptor beta chains drawn from one sample of a study of T-cell memory formation after mild COVID-19. MiXCR was run by TCRdb on the 5' RACE reads, yielding one entry per CDR3 protein. The sample holds around 200,000 distinct CDR3 sequences, 9.5% seen once. Sequenced material: PBMCs or a T cell subset sorted from them (not recorded which). All receptors derive from a man aged 18 to 30 who had mild COVID-19 (a few samples of this study predate the infection). Cell type and time point are not known. CDR3s include the opening cysteine and the closing phenylalanine or tryptophan. Fields, in order: clone size, D gene, J gene, V gene, CDR3 protein, CDR3 DNA. A D gene is named only where the DNA matches it firmly. Size is stated for part of the rows, as once, few or many counts, or as a class when the clone is expanded.

few | - | TRBJ1-2 | TRBV19 | CASRPGDYGYTF | TGTGCCAGTAGACCAGGGGACTATGGCTACACCTTC
few | - | TRBJ1-3 | TRBV12-3/TRBV12-4 | CASSRPTSGNTIYF | TGTGCCAGCAGCAGACCGACCTCTGGAAACACCATATATTTT
few | - | TRBJ2-1 | TRBV6-2/TRBV6-3 | CASTGRLGNEQFF | TGTGCCAGCACCGGGCGGTTGGGCAATGAGCAGTTCTTC
few | TRBD1 | TRBJ2-1 | TRBV5-1 | CASSKGQEGPNEQFF | TGCGCCAGCAGCAAGGGACAGGAGGGCCCCAATGAGCAGTTCTTC
- | TRBD1 | TRBJ1-2 | TRBV5-1 | CASSLAPGQSGNGYTF | TGCGCCAGCAGCTTGGCCCCGGGACAGTCGGGCAATGGCTACACCTTC
many | - | TRBJ2-5 | TRBV28 | CASSPRWRDQETQYF | TGTGCCAGCAGTCCTCGGTGGAGGGACCAAGAGACCCAGTACTTC
- | - | TRBJ2-3 | TRBV5-6 | CASSLGPPERGGDTQYF | TGTGCCAGCAGCTTGGGGCCCCCGGAAAGGGGCGGTGATACGCAGTATTTT
many | TRBD1 | TRBJ2-7 | TRBV7-2 | CASSLAGQISYEQYF | TGTGCCAGCAGCTTAGCGGGACAGATCTCCTACGAGCAGTACTTC
few | - | TRBJ2-3 | TRBV6-2/TRBV6-3 | CASSYIFGGTDTQYF | TGTGCCAGCAGTTACATTTTTGGGGGGACAGATACGCAGTATTTT
- | - | TRBJ2-3 | TRBV20-1 | CSAPNAGTSTDTQYF | TGCAGTGCCCCGAACGCGGGGACCAGCACAGATACGCAGTATTTT